This TCR beta chain was sequenced for a study of CD4 T cells in relation to SARS-CoV-2 and coronaviruses. Unexposed donor CD4+ T cells date from 2011-2018, before the COVID-19 pandemic. The cells were cultured for 10 days before CD4+ T cells were isolated. TCRdb's copy holds only in-frame clones and misses some; the assay was immunoSEQ multiplex PCR. The table records about 18,000 clones, 77% of them present only once. Concerning this clone itself: Its antigen is as yet unknown.

Sample: CD4+ T cells from PBMCs, cultured in vitro. This TCR was recovered from a human donor in good health.

This chain's CDR3 is CASLLGSTGELFF. DNA of the CDR3: TGTGCCAGCCTCCTCGGGTCTACCGGGGAGCTGTTTTTT. The chain combines TRBV28 with TRBJ2-2, with D unclear. This CDR3 spans 13 amino acids. Germline V CDR1 and CDR2: MDHEN, SYDVKM. V was cut by 8 bases and J by 5 bases, with 12 bases left in between.